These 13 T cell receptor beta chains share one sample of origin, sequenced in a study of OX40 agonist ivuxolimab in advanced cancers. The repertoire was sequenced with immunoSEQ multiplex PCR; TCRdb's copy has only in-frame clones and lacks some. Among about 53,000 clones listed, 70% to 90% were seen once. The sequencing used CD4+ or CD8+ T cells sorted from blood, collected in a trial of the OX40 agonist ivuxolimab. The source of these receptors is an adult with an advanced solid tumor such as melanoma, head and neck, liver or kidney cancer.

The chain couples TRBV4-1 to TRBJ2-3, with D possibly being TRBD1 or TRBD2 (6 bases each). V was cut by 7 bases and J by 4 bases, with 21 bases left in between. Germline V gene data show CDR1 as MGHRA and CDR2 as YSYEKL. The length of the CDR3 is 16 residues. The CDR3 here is CASKSGQPGGADTQYF. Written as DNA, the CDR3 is TGCGCCAGCAAGTCAGGACAACCCGGGGGCGCAGATACGCAGTATTTT.

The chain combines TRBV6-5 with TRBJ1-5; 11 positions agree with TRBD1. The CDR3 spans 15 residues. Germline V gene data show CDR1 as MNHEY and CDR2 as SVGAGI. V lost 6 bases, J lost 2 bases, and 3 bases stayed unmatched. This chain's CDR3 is CASSWGQGGNQPQHF. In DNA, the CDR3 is TGTGCCAGCAGCTGGGGACAGGGGGGCAATCAGCCCCAGCATTTT.

CDR3 residues: CASSLAQSGSHEQYF. The CDR3 bases are TGTGCCAGCAGCTTAGCGCAGTCCGGTTCGCACGAGCAGTACTTC. The rearrangement joins TRBV7-9 to TRBJ2-7; D is undetermined. Looked up from germline, CDR1 is SEHNR and CDR2 is FQNEAQ (reference sequence). This CDR3 is 15 amino acids long. Between the trimmed V and J ends, which lost 0 bases and 5 bases, there was a span of 14 bases.

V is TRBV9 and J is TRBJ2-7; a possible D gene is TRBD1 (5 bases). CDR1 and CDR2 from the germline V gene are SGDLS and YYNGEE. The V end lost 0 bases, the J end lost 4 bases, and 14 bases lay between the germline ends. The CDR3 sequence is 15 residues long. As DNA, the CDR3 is TGTGCCAGCAGCGTAGAAGGGGTGTCCTTATACGAGCAGTACTTC. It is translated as CASSVEGVSLYEQYF.

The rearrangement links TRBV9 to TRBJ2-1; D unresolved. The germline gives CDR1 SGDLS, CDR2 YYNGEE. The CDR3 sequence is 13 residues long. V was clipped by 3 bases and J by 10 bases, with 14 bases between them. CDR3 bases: TGTGCCAGCAGCGAGCGCCCGAATAGCGAGCAGTTCTTC. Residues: CASSERPNSEQFF.

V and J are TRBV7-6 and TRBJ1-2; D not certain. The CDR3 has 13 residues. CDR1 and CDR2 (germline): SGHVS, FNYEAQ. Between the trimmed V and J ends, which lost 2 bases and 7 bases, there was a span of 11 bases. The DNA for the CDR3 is TGTGCCAGCAGCTTAAGTGAGCGGAGTGGCTACACCTTC. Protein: CASSLSERSGYTF.

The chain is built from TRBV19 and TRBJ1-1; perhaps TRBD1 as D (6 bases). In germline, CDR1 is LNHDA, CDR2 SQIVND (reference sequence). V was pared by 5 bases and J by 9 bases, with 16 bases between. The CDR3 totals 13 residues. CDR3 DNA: TGTGCCAGTAGTCTAAACGGAGGGGGAAAAGCTTTCTTT. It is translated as CASSLNGGGKAFF.

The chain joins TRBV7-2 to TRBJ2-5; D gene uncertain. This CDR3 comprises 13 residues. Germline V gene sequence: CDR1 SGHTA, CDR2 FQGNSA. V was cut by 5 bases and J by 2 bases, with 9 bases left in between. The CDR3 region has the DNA TGTGCCAGCAGCGTCAGAGTTCAAGAGACCCAGTACTTC. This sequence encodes CASSVRVQETQYF.

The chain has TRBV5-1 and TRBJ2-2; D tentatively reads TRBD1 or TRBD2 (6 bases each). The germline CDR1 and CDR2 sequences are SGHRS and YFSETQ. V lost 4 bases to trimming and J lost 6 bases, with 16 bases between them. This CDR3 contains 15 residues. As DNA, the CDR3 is TGCGCCAGCAGCCCCGGTGGGGGGCGCGCCGGGGAGCTGTTTTTT. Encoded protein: CASSPGGGRAGELFF.

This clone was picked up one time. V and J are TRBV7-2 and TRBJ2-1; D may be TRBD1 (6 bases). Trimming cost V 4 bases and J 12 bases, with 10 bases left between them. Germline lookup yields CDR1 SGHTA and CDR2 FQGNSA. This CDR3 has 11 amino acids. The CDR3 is CASSSGVRQFF. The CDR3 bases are TGTGCCAGCAGCTCAGGGGTTAGGCAGTTCTTC.

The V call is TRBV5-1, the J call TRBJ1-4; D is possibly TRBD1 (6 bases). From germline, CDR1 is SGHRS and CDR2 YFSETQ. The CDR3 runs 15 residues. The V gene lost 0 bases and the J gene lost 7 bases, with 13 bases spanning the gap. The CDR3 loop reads CASSLGEGGGEKLFF. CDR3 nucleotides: TGCGCCAGCAGCTTGGGAGAGGGGGGAGGTGAAAAACTGTTTTTT.

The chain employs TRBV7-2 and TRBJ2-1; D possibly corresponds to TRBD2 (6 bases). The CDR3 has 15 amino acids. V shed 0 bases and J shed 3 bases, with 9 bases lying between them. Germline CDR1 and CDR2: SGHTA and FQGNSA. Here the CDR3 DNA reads TGTGCCAGCAGCTTAGCGGAGGGGCGCTACAATGAGCAGTTCTTC. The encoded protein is CASSLAEGRYNEQFF.

The CDR3 nucleotides are TGTGCCAGTAGTCCAACGACCAGCCAAGAGACCCAGTACTTC. Its translation is CASSPTTSQETQYF. The chain joins TRBV19 to TRBJ2-5; D is unresolved. V was clipped by 5 bases and J by 1 base, with 11 bases between them. The CDR3 consists of 14 residues. The germline gives CDR1 LNHDA, CDR2 SQIVND (reference sequence).